The 9 T cell receptor beta chains below were found in one sample sequenced in a study of shared clonotypes between healthy human individuals. Profiled with immunoSEQ multiplex PCR; TCRdb holds only in-frame clones, not every one. The sample includes some 2.1 million clones, roughly 94% of them seen just once. Source material: naive CD4+ T cells sorted from blood. Specified subset: CD45RA+ positively selected. The receptors here all came from a man between 18 and 35 years old in good health.

CDR3 nucleotides: TGCAGCGTTGAGATCGGGACAGGGATAAATCAGCCCCAGCATTTT. This gives the protein CSVEIGTGINQPQHF. The chain links TRBV29-1 to TRBJ1-5; the match to TRBD1 covers 9 bases. The V segment lost 3 bases and the J segment 4 bases; nucleotides outside the gene matches: 7. CDR1 and CDR2 (germline): SQVTM, ANQGSEA. This CDR3 region has 15 residues.

V gene TRBV10-2 combines with J gene TRBJ2-3; D unresolved. The V and J ends lost 7 bases and 2 bases respectively, with 7 bases between them. Germline V gives CDR1 WSHSY, CDR2 SAAADI. CDR3 length equals 12 residues. CDR3 loop: CASTGDTDTQYF. The CDR3 DNA is TGCGCCAGCACCGGCGACACAGATACGCAGTATTTT.

As for this clone: Other DNA sequences within the sample encode an identical CDR3. The rearrangement uses TRBV5-1 and TRBJ2-2, with 11 bases lining up with TRBD2. The germline V gene encodes CDR1 SGHRS and CDR2 YFSETQ. This CDR3 comprises 16 residues. V shed 5 bases, J shed 1 base, and the junction held 4 bases outside the gene matches. The DNA of the CDR3 is TGCGCCAGCAGTCGAACTAGCGGGGGGAACACCGGGGAGCTGTTTTTT. This sequence encodes CASSRTSGGNTGELFF.

This clone was detected only once. The V call is TRBV11-2, the J call TRBJ2-7; 9 bases fit TRBD1. This CDR3 is built from 15 residues. Unmatched junction bases numbered 8, after V lost 4 bases and J lost 4 bases. CDR1 SGHAT and CDR2 FQNNGV come from the germline V gene. The CDR3 DNA follows: TGTGCCAGCAGCTCCCCCGGGACAGGGAGATACGAGCAGTACTTC. As protein: CASSSPGTGRYEQYF.

The chain is built from TRBV5-5 and TRBJ1-5; 8 bases line up with TRBD1. Germline CDR1 reads SGHKS; CDR2 reads YYEKEE (reference sequence). V shed 4 bases, J shed 6 bases, and the junction held 6 bases outside the gene matches. The CDR3 totals 14 residues. The CDR3 loop reads CASSVDRESQPQHF. The CDR3 DNA sequence: TGTGCCAGCAGCGTGGACAGGGAGAGTCAGCCCCAGCATTTT.

The J gene is TRBJ1-5, the V gene TRBV5-1; the match to TRBD1 covers 8 bases. V was pared by 4 bases and J by 6 bases, with 9 bases of the junction left unmatched. Germline CDR1 is SGHRS and CDR2 is YFSETQ. The CDR3 has 15 residues. CDR3 nucleotide sequence: TGCGCCAGCAGCCCTACAGGGGGTCTGGGTCAGCCCCAGCATTTT. This gives the protein CASSPTGGLGQPQHF.

This clone was seen only once. V gene TRBV7-9 combines with J gene TRBJ2-1, with 7 nucleotides matching TRBD2. Germline V gene sequence: CDR1 SEHNR, CDR2 FQNEAQ (reference sequence). This CDR3 has 13 amino acids. J lost 10 bases, V lost 5 bases, and 8 bases had no gene match. The CDR3 sequence: CASSDSGTKEQFF. DNA for the CDR3: TGTGCCAGCAGCGATTCCGGGACTAAGGAGCAGTTCTTC.

This chain links TRBV5-1 with TRBJ1-6; TRBD1 agrees at 8 bases. Germline-derived CDR1 and CDR2 are SGHRS and YFSETQ. V trimming: 4 bases; J trimming: 8 bases; junction bases outside the gene matches: 11. CDR3 size: 16 residues. In DNA form, the CDR3 reads TGCGCCAGCAGCCGGGCATCAGGGGGCGCGGATTCACCCCTCCACTTT. Protein: CASSRASGGADSPLHF.

V and J are TRBV5-1 and TRBJ2-5; TRBD2 might be the D (6 bases). Trimming stripped 1 base from V and 2 bases from J, with 15 bases between. Germline-derived CDR1 and CDR2 are SGHRS and YFSETQ. The CDR3 totals 16 residues. CDR3 protein: CASSLNLIAGQETQYF. The CDR3 DNA is TGCGCCAGCAGCTTGAACTTAATTGCGGGGCAAGAGACCCAGTACTTC.